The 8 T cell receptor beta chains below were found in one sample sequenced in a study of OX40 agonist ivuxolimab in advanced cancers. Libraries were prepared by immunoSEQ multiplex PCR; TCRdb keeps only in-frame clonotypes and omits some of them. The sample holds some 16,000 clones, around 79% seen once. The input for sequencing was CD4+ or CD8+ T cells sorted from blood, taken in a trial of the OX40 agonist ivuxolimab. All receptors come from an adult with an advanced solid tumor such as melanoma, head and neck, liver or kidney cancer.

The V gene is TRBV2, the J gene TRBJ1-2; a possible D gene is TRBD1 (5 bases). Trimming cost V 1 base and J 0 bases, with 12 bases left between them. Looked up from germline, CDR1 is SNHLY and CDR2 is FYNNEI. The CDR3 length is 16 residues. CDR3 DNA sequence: TGTGCCAGCAGTGAAGGGGGCAGGGCGGCTAACTATGGCTACACCTTC. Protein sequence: CASSEGGRAANYGYTF.

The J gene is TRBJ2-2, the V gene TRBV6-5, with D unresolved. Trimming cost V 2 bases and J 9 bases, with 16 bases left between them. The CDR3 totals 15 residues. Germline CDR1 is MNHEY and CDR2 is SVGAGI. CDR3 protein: CASSYDLSLGRELFF. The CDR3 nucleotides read TGTGCCAGCAGTTACGACCTTTCTTTGGGCCGGGAGCTGTTTTTT.

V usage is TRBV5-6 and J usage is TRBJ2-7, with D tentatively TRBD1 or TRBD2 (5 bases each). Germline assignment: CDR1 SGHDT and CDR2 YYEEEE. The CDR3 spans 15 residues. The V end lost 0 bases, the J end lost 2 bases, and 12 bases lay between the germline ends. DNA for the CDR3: TGTGCCAGCAGCTTGGAGACGGGGCGAACCTACGAGCAGTACTTC. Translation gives CASSLETGRTYEQYF. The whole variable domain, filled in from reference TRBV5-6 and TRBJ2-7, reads DAGVTQSPTHLIKTRGQQVTLRCSPKSGHDTVSWYQQALGQGPQFIFQYYEEEERQRGNFPDRFSGHQFPNYSSELNVNALLLGDSALYLCASSLETGRTYEQYFGPGTRLTVT.

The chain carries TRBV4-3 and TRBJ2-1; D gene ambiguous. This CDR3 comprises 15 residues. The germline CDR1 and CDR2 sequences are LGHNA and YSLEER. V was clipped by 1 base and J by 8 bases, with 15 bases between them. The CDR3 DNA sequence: TGCGCCAGCAGCCAAGGACATGGACCTTCGGATGAGCAGTTCTTC. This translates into CASSQGHGPSDEQFF.

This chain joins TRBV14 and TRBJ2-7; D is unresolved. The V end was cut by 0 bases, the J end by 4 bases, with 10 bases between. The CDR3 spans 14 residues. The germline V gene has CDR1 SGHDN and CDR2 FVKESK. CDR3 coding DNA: TGTGCCAGCAGCCAAGAGGCAGGATTTTACGAGCAGTACTTC. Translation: CASSQEAGFYEQYF.

The CDR3 here is CASSEGVTQYF. CDR3 nucleotide sequence: TGTGCCAGCAGTGAGGGGGTAACGCAGTATTTT. V and J are TRBV25-1 and TRBJ2-3; D tentatively reads TRBD1 or TRBD2 (5 bases each). Trimming shortened V by 3 bases and J by 9 bases, and 7 bases separated the two germline ends. The CDR3 length is 11 residues. Germline V gene sequence: CDR1 MGHDK, CDR2 SYGVNS.

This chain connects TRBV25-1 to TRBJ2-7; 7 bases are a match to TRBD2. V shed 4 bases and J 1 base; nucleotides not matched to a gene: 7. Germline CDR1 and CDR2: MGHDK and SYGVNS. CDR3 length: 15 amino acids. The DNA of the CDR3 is TGTGCCAGCAGTGTCTCCAGCGGGGTATCCTACGAGCAGTACTTC. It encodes CASSVSSGVSYEQYF.

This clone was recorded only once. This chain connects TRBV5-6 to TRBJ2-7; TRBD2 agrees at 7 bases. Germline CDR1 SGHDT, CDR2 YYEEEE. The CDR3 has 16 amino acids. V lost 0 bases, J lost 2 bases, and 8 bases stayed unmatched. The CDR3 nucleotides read TGTGCCAGCAGCTTGGAAGGGTCTAGCGGTCCCTACGAGCAGTACTTC. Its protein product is CASSLEGSSGPYEQYF. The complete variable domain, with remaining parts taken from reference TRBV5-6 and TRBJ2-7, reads DAGVTQSPTHLIKTRGQQVTLRCSPKSGHDTVSWYQQALGQGPQFIFQYYEEEERQRGNFPDRFSGHQFPNYSSELNVNALLLGDSALYLCASSLEGSSGPYEQYFGPGTRLTVT.